Each of the 21 T cell receptor beta chains below was sequenced from the same sample in a study of T cell responses to AZD1222 COVID-19 vaccine. TCRdb's copy holds only in-frame clones and misses some; the assay was immunoSEQ multiplex PCR. The sample lists 68,000 or so clones, 80% seen once, with about an eighth in the top ten. Sample: peripheral blood, taken on day 0 of AZD1222 vaccination. The receptor source for this set is an adult in good health.

The chain uses TRBV5-1 and TRBJ2-5, with a possible D match to TRBD1 (6 bases). Germline V lookup: CDR1 SGHRS, CDR2 YFSETQ. Trimming left V 3 bases short and J 1 base short, with 10 bases between. The CDR3 has 14 residues. CDR3 protein: CASSYPGAQETQYF. In DNA form, the CDR3 reads TGCGCCAGCAGCTACCCAGGGGCCCAAGAGACCCAGTACTTC.

This chain uses TRBV5-4 with TRBJ2-3; possibly TRBD1 for D (6 bases). CDR3 length: 16 amino acids. Trimming took 5 bases from V and 0 from J, leaving 16 bases between them. Germline CDR1 reads SGHNT; CDR2 reads YYREEE (reference sequence). Here the CDR3 reads CASSPAPDRSTDTQYF. As DNA, the CDR3 is TGTGCCAGCAGTCCAGCCCCGGACAGAAGCACAGATACGCAGTATTTT.

The sample holds one count of this clone. The chain has TRBV7-9 and TRBJ2-2; D unresolved. This CDR3 has 15 amino acids. Deletions cut 2 bases from V and 0 bases from J, with 7 bases between. The germline V gene has CDR1 SEHNR and CDR2 FQNEAQ (reference sequence). The CDR3 sequence is CASSLSQSNTGELFF. Written as DNA, the CDR3 is TGTGCCAGCAGCTTATCCCAGTCGAACACCGGGGAGCTGTTTTTT.

This rearrangement joins TRBV7-9 to TRBJ1-1; 7 bases agree with TRBD1. The trim removed 1 base at V and 1 base at J, leaving 6 bases unmatched. Per germline, CDR1 SEHNR and CDR2 FQNEAQ (reference sequence). This CDR3 is 16 amino acids long. CDR3 region: CASSLVEGAGNTEAFF. In nucleotides, the CDR3 is TGTGCCAGCAGCTTAGTTGAGGGGGCAGGGAACACTGAAGCTTTCTTT.

This sequence joins TRBV7-9 and TRBJ1-2; the D gene is possibly TRBD1 (5 bases). The CDR3 runs 15 residues. V was pared by 5 bases and J by 4 bases, with 17 bases between. Germline-derived CDR1 and CDR2 are SEHNR and FQNEAQ (reference sequence). CDR3 sequence: CASSASGGVIYGYTF. In nucleotides, the CDR3 is TGTGCCAGCAGCGCAAGTGGGGGGGTAATCTATGGCTACACCTTC.

The rearrangement joins TRBV10-3 to TRBJ2-5; a weak D match, TRBD1 (5 bases). Germline V gene data show CDR1 as ENHRY and CDR2 as SYGVKD. Trimming pared 10 bases from V and 5 bases from J, leaving 23 bases between. The CDR3 totals 15 residues. CDR3 bases: TGTGCCACCATTGACCCCGCCCAGGGCCGGGAGACCCAGTACTTC. Translation gives CATIDPAQGRETQYF.

This clone showed up just a few times. The CDR3 protein is CASSSLDTGKAFF. CDR3 sequence (DNA): TGTGCCAGCAGCTCCTTGGACACCGGAAAAGCTTTCTTT. V gene TRBV11-2 combines with J gene TRBJ1-1, with D possibly matching TRBD1 (5 bases). Germline values: CDR1 SGHAT, CDR2 FQNNGV. V was clipped by 4 bases and J by 9 bases, with 15 bases between them. The CDR3 spans 13 residues.

This chain joins TRBV9 and TRBJ2-5; the D gene could be TRBD1 or TRBD2 (6 bases each). This CDR3 contains 15 residues. CDR1 SGDLS and CDR2 YYNGEE come from the germline V gene. V gave up 4 bases and J gave up 4 bases, with 17 bases separating them. Here the CDR3 reads CASSPEWGALETQYF. In DNA, the CDR3 is TGTGCCAGCAGCCCTGAATGGGGGGCCCTAGAGACCCAGTACTTC. Drawing the rest from reference TRBV9 and TRBJ2-5, the complete variable domain is DSGVTQTPKHLITATGQRVTLRCSPRSGDLSVYWYQQSLDQGLQFLIQYYNGEERAKGNILERFSAQQFPDLHSELNLSSLELGDSALYFCASSPEWGALETQYFGPGTRLLVL.

This chain links TRBV19 with TRBJ1-2; TRBD1 matches 9 bases. V shed 7 bases and J 6 bases; nucleotides not matched to a gene: 12. Looked up from germline, CDR1 is LNHDA and CDR2 is SQIVND (reference sequence). The CDR3 runs to 15 residues. The CDR3 DNA is TGTGCCAGTATCTTACAGGGGGCCGAGAGTCATGGCTACACCTTC. Its protein product is CASILQGAESHGYTF.

This chain connects TRBV5-1 to TRBJ1-1, with D hard to call. Trimming removed 5 bases at V and 1 base at J, with 12 bases between. This CDR3 has 14 residues. Germline-derived CDR1 and CDR2 are SGHRS and YFSETQ. CDR3 nucleotide sequence: TGCGCCAGCAGATCAGGCTTACAGAACACTGAAGCTTTCTTT. This translates into CASRSGLQNTEAFF.

This chain links TRBV18 with TRBJ1-1; 10 nucleotides match TRBD1. With 6 bases clipped from V and 3 bases from J, the junction kept 10 bases outside the gene matches. Germline V CDR1 and CDR2: KGHSH, LQKENI. The CDR3 has 16 amino acids. For the CDR3, the DNA is TGTGCCAGCTCGACGACTGGGACAGGGGACTACACTGAAGCTTTCTTT. Translated: CASSTTGTGDYTEAFF.

V and J are TRBV6-5 and TRBJ1-1, with TRBD1 as a possible D gene (5 bases). The CDR3 is 13 residues long. Trimming removed 10 bases from V and 1 base from J, with 13 bases in between. Germline CDR1 MNHEY, CDR2 SVGAGI. The CDR3 region has the DNA TGTGCCACCGCAGGGTCCCAGAACACTGAAGCTTTCTTT. It specifies CATAGSQNTEAFF.

The rearrangement joins TRBV7-8 to TRBJ2-1; 10 bases are shared with TRBD2. Germline V CDR1 and CDR2: SGHVS, FQNEAQ. The length of the CDR3 is 16 residues. V shed 0 bases and J 7 bases; nucleotides not matched to a gene: 6. CDR3 sequence: CASSLAGAGGWNEQFF. CDR3 bases: TGTGCCAGCAGCTTAGCGGGAGCGGGGGGGTGGAATGAGCAGTTCTTC.

The chain couples TRBV7-9 to TRBJ1-2; tentative D call: TRBD1 (5 bases). Germline loops: CDR1 SEHNR, CDR2 FQNEAQ (reference sequence). There are 13 residues in the CDR3. The ends were cut back, 7 bases at V and 4 bases at J, with 13 bases in the middle. CDR3 sequence: CASTVGGSYGYTF. The CDR3 nucleotides read TGTGCCAGCACAGTCGGGGGGAGCTATGGCTACACCTTC.

This clone was recorded only once. This CDR3 is also generated by other DNA sequences in the sample. The rearrangement uses TRBV28 and TRBJ1-2; possible D gene TRBD1, 6 bases. The CDR3 spans 13 residues. Germline assignment: CDR1 MDHEN and CDR2 SYDVKM. The germline V and J ends were trimmed by 2 bases and 2 bases, with 6 bases remaining between them. The CDR3 here is CASSLGQNYGYTF. CDR3 bases: TGTGCCAGCAGTTTAGGACAGAACTATGGCTACACCTTC.

This chain uses TRBV18 with TRBJ2-1; 9 bases map to TRBD1. Losses at the gene ends were 0 bases for V and 4 bases for J; bases not matched to a gene: 4. The CDR3 contains 16 residues. Germline V gene lookup returns CDR1 KGHSH and CDR2 LQKENI. The CDR3 loop reads CASSPPNRGQYNEQFF. The CDR3 DNA follows: TGTGCCAGCTCACCACCCAACAGGGGGCAATACAATGAGCAGTTCTTC.

The rearrangement joins TRBV7-2 to TRBJ2-3, with 10 bases aligning to TRBD1. J lost 1 base, V lost 4 bases, and 8 bases had no gene match. From germline, CDR1 is SGHTA and CDR2 FQGNSA. The CDR3 contains 17 residues. CDR3 nucleotides: TGTGCCAGCAGCTCCCTGCCCGGGACAGGGGGCACAGATACGCAGTATTTT. Translating gives CASSSLPGTGGTDTQYF. Supplemented by reference TRBV7-2 and TRBJ2-3, the full variable domain reads GAGVSQSPSNKVTEKGKDVELRCDPISGHTALYWYRQSLGQGLEFLIYFQGNSAPDKSGLPSDRFSAERTGGSVSTLTIQRTQQEDSAVYLCASSSLPGTGGTDTQYFGPGTRLTVL.

The V and J genes are TRBV30 and TRBJ1-5, with D maybe TRBD1 (5 bases). V was pared by 2 bases and J by 5 bases, with 25 bases between. The CDR3 is made up of 18 amino acids. Germline V lookup: CDR1 GTSNPN, CDR2 SVGIG (reference sequence). Here the CDR3 reads CAWSPPWGDPTGDQPQHF. DNA for the CDR3: TGTGCCTGGAGTCCCCCGTGGGGGGATCCGACTGGAGATCAGCCCCAGCATTTT.

The chain carries TRBV18 and TRBJ1-5; no clear D. Trimming pared 3 bases from V and 11 bases from J, leaving 14 bases between. This CDR3 region has 13 residues. Germline values: CDR1 KGHSH, CDR2 LQKENI. CDR3 in DNA: TGTGCCAGCTCACCTTGGGCCGGTGGGACCCAGCATTTT. Translated: CASSPWAGGTQHF.

This clone was counted between two and nine times. The CDR3 DNA sequence: TGTGCCAGCAGCGTAGCGGGGGCCATCGGCTTGGGGACTGAAGCTTTCTTT. Translating it yields CASSVAGAIGLGTEAFF. J is TRBJ1-1 and V is TRBV9; maybe TRBD1 (6 bases). Germline V gene data show CDR1 as SGDLS and CDR2 as YYNGEE. The CDR3 consists of 17 residues. Trimming cost V 0 bases and J 5 bases, with 20 bases left between them.

The V and J genes are TRBV5-5 and TRBJ1-1; 7 positions match TRBD1. The CDR3 loop spans 13 amino acids. Looked up from germline, CDR1 is SGHKS and CDR2 is YYEKEE (reference sequence). V dropped 2 bases and J dropped 4; count of bases not matched to a gene: 2. In DNA form, the CDR3 reads TGTGCCAGCAGCTTCCAGGGGGGCACTGAAGCTTTCTTT. It specifies CASSFQGGTEAFF.